This entry is about one T cell receptor (beta chain). Its antigen is unknown. The CDR3 length is 14 residues. Germline-derived CDR1 and CDR2 are MNHEY and SVGAGI. With 5 bases clipped from V and 8 bases from J, the junction kept 8 bases outside the gene matches. This sample stems from a study of cytomegalovirus exposure and HLA in healthy donors. Study-wide points: There were three CMV-associated chains whose specificity for CMV antigens was confirmed in vitro.

Profiled with immunoSEQ multiplex PCR; TCRdb holds only in-frame clones, not every one. In the table there are just under 75,000 clones, 94% of which are singletons. The chain is built from TRBV6-5 and TRBJ1-4; 7 bases are a match to TRBD1. This receptor was taken from a woman under 30 in good health and CMV-seropositive. Sequencing was done on a sample of PBMCs. The CDR3 region is CASSPQTGREKLFF. DNA for the CDR3: TGTGCCAGCAGTCCGCAGACAGGGCGCGAAAAACTGTTTTTT.